Below, 4 T cell receptor beta chains from the same sample are listed, as sequenced in a study of neoadjuvant anti-PD-1 for oral cavity cancer. Only in-frame clones appear in the TCRdb table, and some are missing; sequencing was by immunoSEQ multiplex PCR. This repertoire shows around 81,000 clones, about four fifths found once; its top ten account for about 2.9%. The sequencing used PBMCs, collected before nivolumab (anti-PD-1) treatment. These receptors came from a person between 40 and 85 years old with oral cavity squamous cell carcinoma.

This chain joins TRBV7-9 and TRBJ2-2; TRBD2 agrees at 8 bases. This CDR3 is built from 17 residues. Germline CDR1 is SEHNR and CDR2 is FQNEAQ (reference sequence). The V and J ends lost 5 bases and 1 base, in that order; junction bases with no gene match: 9. CDR3 bases: TGTGCCAGCAGCACCTTAGCGGGACTCTTGAACACCGGGGAGCTGTTTTTT. It codes for CASSTLAGLLNTGELFF.

The V call is TRBV28, the J call TRBJ2-7; D gene uncertain. The CDR3 has 14 amino acids. Germline CDR1 MDHEN, CDR2 SYDVKM. V lost 4 bases to trimming and J lost 3 bases, with 13 bases between them. The CDR3 loop is CASSSRLIDYEQYF. DNA of the CDR3: TGTGCCAGCAGTTCCCGGCTCATTGACTACGAGCAGTACTTC.

This sequence joins TRBV9 and TRBJ1-5; TRBD1 matches 11 bases. Per germline, CDR1 SGDLS and CDR2 YYNGEE. V dropped 3 bases and J dropped 7; count of bases not matched to a gene: 6. The CDR3 is 15 amino acids. The CDR3 sequence: CASSAGTGGGQPQHF. In nucleotides, the CDR3 is TGTGCCAGCAGCGCCGGGACAGGGGGGGGACAGCCCCAGCATTTT.

The chain combines TRBV12-5 with TRBJ1-2; no clear D gene. Trimming took off 4 bases at V and 0 bases at J, with 12 bases between the two ends. The CDR3 is made up of 15 amino acids. Per the germline V gene, CDR1 is LGHNT and CDR2 is FRNRAP. In DNA form, the CDR3 reads TGTGCTAGTGGTTCCTCAGGTGTTTCTAACTATGGCTACACCTTC. It codes for CASGSSGVSNYGYTF.